This T cell receptor (beta chain) was sequenced in a study of radiotherapy plus CTLA-4 blockade in lung cancer. Study-level background: Objective responses were observed in 15% to 20% of patients, and disease control was achieved by about 30%. Broader study findings: Reported findings show early blood T cell clone dynamics, with interferon-beta, best predicted response. In blood, tumor-derived TCR clones expanded after radiotherapy plus ipilimumab.

Trimming cost V 4 bases and J 9 bases, with 16 bases left between them. The CDR3 is 15 amino acids. The germline V gene has CDR1 LNHDA and CDR2 SQIVND (reference sequence). A word on this clone: The target antigen is unknown.

Method: immunoSEQ multiplex PCR; TCRdb's copy keeps in-frame clones and lacks some. In the table there are about 80,000 clones, roughly 80% of which are singletons. The chain employs TRBV19 and TRBJ1-6; D ambiguous. Here the sequenced sample was peripheral blood, taken from a patient treated with radiotherapy plus ipilimumab. This sequence was found in a human donor with non-small cell lung cancer who had stable disease on radiotherapy plus ipilimumab. The CDR3 loop reads CASSTGFRLGSPLHF. CDR3 nucleotide sequence: TGTGCCAGTAGTACGGGGTTTCGATTAGGTTCACCCCTCCACTTT.